This TCR beta chain is drawn from a study of patients and donors after allogeneic stem cell transplantation. CDR1 is SNHLY and CDR2 is FYNNEI in the germline V gene. V lost 2 bases and J 7 bases, leaving 15 bases between the germline ends. The CDR3 sequence is 15 residues long. TCRdb ran MiXCR on the RT-PCR reads and lists one entry per CDR3 protein. The table lists approximately 430,000 distinct CDR3 sequences, 16% of them singletons. The TCR was taken from a human donor who was either an allogeneic HSCT recipient or a stem cell or donor lymphocyte infusion donor (not recorded which). It is not recorded whose cells these are; they may come from a transplant donor. The chain recombines TRBV2 with TRBJ1-5; tentatively, D is TRBD1 (6 bases). Sequenced sample: blood, either unsorted or a sorted T cell fraction (not recorded which). CDR3 region: CASSENTGLRQPQHF. The CDR3 nucleotides read TGTGCCAGCAGTGAAAACACAGGGTTGCGACAGCCCCAGCATTTT.